A single sample is the source of the 9 T cell receptor beta chains below, sequenced in a study of T cell responses to AZD1222 COVID-19 vaccine. TCRdb's copy holds only in-frame clones and misses some; the assay was immunoSEQ multiplex PCR. The data show about 73,000 clones, 89% seen once. This sample comprised peripheral blood, obtained 28 days after the second AZD1222 dose. The source is an adult who received the AZD1222 COVID-19 vaccine.

This clone appeared a few times. The CDR3 here is CASSITGQGATNEKLFF. The CDR3 nucleotides are TGTGCCAGTAGTATCACGGGACAGGGGGCAACTAATGAAAAACTGTTTTTT. V usage is TRBV19 and J usage is TRBJ1-4; TRBD1 matches at 11 bases. Trimming took 3 bases from V and 0 from J; bases not matched to a gene: 3. The germline V gene encodes CDR1 LNHDA and CDR2 SQIVND (reference sequence). The length of the CDR3 is 17 residues.

J is TRBJ1-6 and V is TRBV5-4, with 7 bases lining up with TRBD1. CDR3 length: 14 residues. V shed 4 bases, J shed 7 bases, and the junction held 5 bases outside the gene matches. The germline V gene has CDR1 SGHNT and CDR2 YYREEE (reference sequence). CDR3 residues: CASSPGQRNSPLHF. DNA of the CDR3: TGTGCCAGCAGCCCGGGACAGAGAAATTCACCCCTCCACTTT.

This rearrangement joins TRBV2 to TRBJ2-3; D possibly matches TRBD1 or TRBD2 (5 bases each). Per germline, CDR1 SNHLY and CDR2 FYNNEI. This CDR3 spans 13 amino acids. The V gene lost 2 bases and the J gene lost 10 bases, with 13 bases spanning the gap. Here the CDR3 reads CASSEWGTDAQYF. CDR3 bases: TGTGCCAGCAGTGAATGGGGGACGGATGCGCAGTATTTT.

The chain has TRBV28 and TRBJ1-1; the D is unclear. The germline V and J ends were trimmed by 10 bases and 3 bases, with 12 bases remaining between them. CDR3 length: 12 amino acids. CDR1 and CDR2 (germline): MDHEN, SYDVKM. This chain's CDR3 is CATRRLYTEAFF. The CDR3 DNA reads as TGTGCCACCAGGCGACTCTACACTGAAGCTTTCTTT.

The CDR3 here is CAISESAKGTNEKLFF. CDR3 DNA: TGTGCCATCAGTGAGTCGGCCAAGGGAACTAATGAAAAACTGTTTTTT. This sequence joins TRBV10-3 and TRBJ1-4; D remains unclear. V was trimmed by 0 bases and J by 1 base, leaving 9 bases between them. Germline V gene data show CDR1 as ENHRY and CDR2 as SYGVKD. This CDR3 has 16 amino acids.

The genes are TRBV27 and TRBJ2-5; 7 bases agree with TRBD1. The CDR3 covers 19 residues. The germline gives CDR1 MNHEY, CDR2 SMNVEV (reference sequence). V gave up 4 bases and J gave up 2 bases; unmatched junction bases: 19. The CDR3 DNA is TGTGCCAGCAGTTCAAAGACAGGGACGGCCTCGGACCCACAAGAGACCCAGTACTTC. The encoded protein is CASSSKTGTASDPQETQYF.

J is TRBJ1-5 and V is TRBV6-1; D not resolved. Deletions cut 2 bases from V and 7 bases from J, with 6 bases between. This CDR3 spans 12 amino acids. The germline V gene encodes CDR1 MNHNS and CDR2 SASEGT. As DNA, the CDR3 is TGTGCCAGCAGTGAACCTCCCCAGCCCCAGCATTTT. It specifies CASSEPPQPQHF.

This rearrangement joins TRBV5-4 to TRBJ2-7; D tentatively reads TRBD1 or TRBD2 (6 bases each). This CDR3 has 13 residues. Per germline, CDR1 SGHNT and CDR2 YYREEE (reference sequence). Trimming took off 2 bases at V and 5 bases at J, with 11 bases between the two ends. In nucleotides, the CDR3 is TGTGCCAGCAGCTTACGGGGGCGGGACGAGCAGTACTTC. Protein: CASSLRGRDEQYF.

V is TRBV6-4 and J is TRBJ1-1; no firm D call. The V gene lost 11 bases and the J gene lost 5 bases, with 15 bases spanning the gap. This CDR3 has 12 amino acids. Germline V gives CDR1 MRHNA, CDR2 SNTAGT. The CDR3 loop reads CAPGRVWTEAFF. The CDR3 region has the DNA TGTGCCCCAGGAAGGGTTTGGACTGAAGCTTTCTTT.